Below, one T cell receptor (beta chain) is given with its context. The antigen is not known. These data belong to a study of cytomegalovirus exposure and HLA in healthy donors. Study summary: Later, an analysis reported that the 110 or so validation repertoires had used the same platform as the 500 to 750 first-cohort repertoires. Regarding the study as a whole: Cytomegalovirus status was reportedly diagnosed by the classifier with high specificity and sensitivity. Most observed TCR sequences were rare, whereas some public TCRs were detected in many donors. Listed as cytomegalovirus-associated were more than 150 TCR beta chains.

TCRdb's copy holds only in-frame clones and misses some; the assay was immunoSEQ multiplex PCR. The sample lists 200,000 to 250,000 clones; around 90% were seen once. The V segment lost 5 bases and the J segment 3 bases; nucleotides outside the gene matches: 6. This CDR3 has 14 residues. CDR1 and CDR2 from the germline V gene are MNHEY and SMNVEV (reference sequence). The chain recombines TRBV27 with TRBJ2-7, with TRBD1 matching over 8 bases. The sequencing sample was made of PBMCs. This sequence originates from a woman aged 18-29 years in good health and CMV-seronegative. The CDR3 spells CASSPIGQGYEQYF. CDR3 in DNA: TGTGCCAGCAGTCCTATTGGACAGGGCTACGAGCAGTACTTC.